Listed below are T cell receptor beta chains from one sample, sequenced in a study of blood T cell repertoires in COVID-19. Clones were read by immunoSEQ multiplex PCR, and TCRdb kept only the in-frame ones, dropping some. This table holds a few hundred thousand clones, around 87% found once. Sequencing used PBMCs or T cells enriched from blood (not recorded which). The receptors were sampled from a man aged 25 to 40 who had recovered from COVID-19. The CDR3 runs from the conserved cysteine through the conserved F or W. Size values are once, few and many counts, or a class for expanded clones, and some rows have none.

V	length	J	size	CDR3
TRBV3-1/TRBV3-2	14	TRBJ2-4	.	CASSLRDRLNIQYF
TRBV2	14	TRBJ1-5	.	CASSLDRVGQPQHF
TRBV2	13	TRBJ1-6	.	CASSQGEDSPLHF
TRBV12-1	12	TRBJ1-1	.	CASRERGNEAFF
TRBV12-3/TRBV12-4	12	TRBJ1-2	.	CASSGISYGYTF
TRBV7-2	14	TRBJ2-2	.	CASSFWREAGELFF
TRBV3-1/TRBV3-2	15	TRBJ2-7	.	CASSQGASRTYEQYF
TRBV18	14	TRBJ2-7	.	CASSSGTGGYEQYF
TRBV6-5	15	TRBJ1-4	.	CASSYSAGGTEKLFF
TRBV7-8	13	TRBJ1-5	.	CASSPGGNQPQHF
TRBV12-3/TRBV12-4	12	TRBJ1-5	.	CASRQGSQPQHF
TRBV10-1	14	TRBJ2-1	.	CASSEQQTYNEQFF
TRBV5-4	15	TRBJ1-3	.	CASSSPTGAGNTIYF
TRBV18	14	TRBJ1-1	.	CASSPSGGFTEAFF
TRBV10-2	15	TRBJ2-7	.	CASSLAAGGSGEQYF
TRBV27	13	TRBJ1-2	.	CASSFNTNYGYTF
TRBV19	14	TRBJ1-2	.	CASSRQASAYGYTF
TRBV3-1/TRBV3-2	18	TRBJ2-6	.	CASSQGPGYASGANVLTF
TRBV6-1	16	TRBJ1-5	.	CASSVARGLDNQPQHF
TRBV30	15	TRBJ2-7	.	CACKPPGLWTYEQYF
TRBV6-5	16	TRBJ2-5	.	CASSYVSGGAGETQYF
TRBV7-9	15	TRBJ1-3	.	CASSAFRDSGNTIYF
TRBV18	18	TRBJ1-4	once	CASSPGSQGRVTNEKLFF
TRBV6-2/TRBV6-3	14	TRBJ1-2	few	CASSYLAGSNGYTF
TRBV9	16	TRBJ2-1	.	CASSVDWEGSYNEQFF
TRBV5-5	15	TRBJ1-1	.	CASSLGQGIYTEAFF
TRBV3-1/TRBV3-2	13	TRBJ1-1	few	CASSQGVYTEAFF
TRBV5-6	14	TRBJ1-1	.	CASSFRQENTEAFF
TRBV2	14	TRBJ1-1	once	CASSYLGGNTEAFF
TRBV11-3	13	TRBJ2-3	.	CASSLTGSDTQYF
TRBV4-1	14	TRBJ1-1	.	CASSQRGQETEAFF
TRBV10-2	15	TRBJ1-1	.	CASSVRTGRQTEAFF
TRBV6-1	16	TRBJ1-4	.	CASSGLLKRQDEKLFF
TRBV9	15	TRBJ2-1	.	CASSEGQTKNNEQFF
TRBV11-2	15	TRBJ2-2	.	CASSLDRSNTGELFF
TRBV6-5	12	TRBJ1-1	.	CASGALNTEAFF
TRBV12-3/TRBV12-4	13	TRBJ1-1	.	CASRLSNLAEAFF
TRBV5-5	15	TRBJ2-7	.	CASSLSSRSTYEQYF
TRBV3-1/TRBV3-2	17	TRBJ2-3	.	CASSQEIAGGLADTQYF
TRBV27	16	TRBJ2-2	.	CASSFSSGGYTGELFF
TRBV27	11	TRBJ2-7	.	CASSPGYEQYF
TRBV14	17	TRBJ2-2	few	CASSRPLQGSNTGELFF
TRBV7-3	13	TRBJ1-4	few	CASSLDRNEKLFF
TRBV18	14	TRBJ1-2	.	CASSPIGEKYGYTF
TRBV21-1	17	TRBJ2-6	.	CASSSGGPCSGANVLTF
TRBV30	13	TRBJ1-5	.	CALERGGNQPQHF
TRBV2	14	TRBJ1-2	.	CASNEGPPLYGYTF
TRBV9	17	TRBJ2-1	.	CASTLSAGLAGFNEQFF
TRBV6-6	14	TRBJ1-2	.	CASSYEGEGYGYTF
TRBV4-1	14	TRBJ1-5	.	CASSQVAGNQPQHF
TRBV7-6	16	TRBJ2-1	once	CASSLGDRGVGIEQFF
TRBV6-5	16	TRBJ2-7	once	CASSYSPGHGAYEQYF
TRBV28	16	TRBJ1-2	.	CASSLNLGAGGYGYTF